This record covers a single T cell receptor (beta chain). As yet, its antigen is unknown. The data are from a study of molecular identifiers for immune sequencing clone quantification. TCRdb re-called the PCR reads with MiXCR, one entry per CDR3 protein. The repertoire holds 600,000 to 650,000 distinct CDR3 sequences, 15% to 20% seen once, with around 0.9% in the top ten. V shed 6 bases, J shed 4 bases, and the junction held 15 bases outside the gene matches. The CDR3 extends over 17 amino acids. Study-wide points: Whereas naive cells kept under 1% of molecules in clones above 20 RNA copies, such clones held over 98% in effectors.

The clonotype comes from a human donor in good health. Some libraries in this study had Jurkat cell RNA spiked in. The sequenced sample consisted of naive CD8+ T cells from blood, with Jurkat cell RNA spiked in. Subset: FACS-sorted CD8+CD4-CCR7+CD45RA+ naive T cells. The genes are TRBV12-3 or TRBV12-4 and TRBJ1-2; TRBD1 matches at 9 bases. The CDR3 nucleotides are TGTGCCAGCAGCCCAGATTGGGATACAGGGGGCGGCTATGGCTACACCTTC. Protein: CASSPDWDTGGGYGYTF.